These T cell receptor beta chains were read from a single sample in a study of post-analysis software for immune sequencing data. Via MiXCR, TCRdb re-called the PCR reads, giving one row per CDR3 protein. This table has hundreds of thousands of distinct CDR3 sequences, 40% to 50% appearing once. Sequencing used blood. Receptors originate from a girl under 18 with multiple sclerosis. CDR3s include the opening cysteine and the closing phenylalanine or tryptophan. Fields, in order: D gene, clone size, V gene, CDR3 length, J gene, CDR3 DNA, CDR3 protein. A D gene is named only where the DNA matches it firmly. Only part of the rows carry a size: once, few, many, or a class if the clone is expanded.

D gene: TRBD2; clone size: few; V gene: TRBV4-1; CDR3 length: 14; J gene: TRBJ2-3; CDR3 DNA: TGCGCCAGCAGCCAAGCGGGAGGTCCAGATACGCAGTATTTT; CDR3 protein: CASSQAGGPDTQYF
D gene: TRBD1; clone size: few; V gene: TRBV12-3/TRBV12-4; CDR3 length: 14; J gene: TRBJ1-2; CDR3 DNA: TGTGCCAGCAGTTTCCAGGGGGTTAACTATGGCTACACCTTC; CDR3 protein: CASSFQGVNYGYTF
D gene: TRBD2; clone size: .; V gene: TRBV25-1; CDR3 length: 12; J gene: TRBJ2-1; CDR3 DNA: TGTGCCAACAGCGTTCTAGCGGGAGAGCAGTTCTTC; CDR3 protein: CANSVLAGEQFF
D gene: TRBD2; clone size: .; V gene: TRBV5-1; CDR3 length: 15; J gene: TRBJ2-1; CDR3 DNA: TGCGCCAGCAGCTTGGAAGCGGGAGGGCCACATGAGCAGTTCTTC; CDR3 protein: CASSLEAGGPHEQFF
D gene: TRBD1; clone size: .; V gene: TRBV4-1; CDR3 length: 23; J gene: TRBJ2-3; CDR3 DNA: TGCGCCAGCAGCCGGAAACCCCGAGAGGGACAGGGGGCGATTAGTTCTAGCACAGATACGCAGTATTTT; CDR3 protein: CASSRKPREGQGAISSSTDTQYF
D gene: .; clone size: few; V gene: TRBV2; CDR3 length: 13; J gene: TRBJ2-7; CDR3 DNA: TGTGCCAGCAGGGGGCGGTTCCCCTACGAGCAGTACTTC; CDR3 protein: CASRGRFPYEQYF
D gene: TRBD1; clone size: .; V gene: TRBV29-1; CDR3 length: 13; J gene: TRBJ2-5; CDR3 DNA: TGCAGCGGAGGGGACAGCCAACAAGAGACCCAGTACTTC; CDR3 protein: CSGGDSQQETQYF
D gene: TRBD2; clone size: few; V gene: TRBV4-1; CDR3 length: 16; J gene: TRBJ2-7; CDR3 DNA: TGCGCCAGCAGCCAAGATACAGCTAGCGGTCGCTACGAGCAGTACTTC; CDR3 protein: CASSQDTASGRYEQYF
D gene: .; clone size: .; V gene: TRBV4-1; CDR3 length: 20; J gene: TRBJ2-6; CDR3 DNA: TGCGCCAGCAGCCAAGTTATTTTCGGGACCGCCGGCTCTGGGGCCAACGTCCTGACTTTC; CDR3 protein: CASSQVIFGTAGSGANVLTF
D gene: TRBD2; clone size: .; V gene: TRBV28; CDR3 length: 14; J gene: TRBJ2-7; CDR3 DNA: TGTGCCAGCAGTTTGGTAGCGGGATGCTACGAGCAGTACTTC; CDR3 protein: CASSLVAGCYEQYF
D gene: .; clone size: .; V gene: TRBV12-3/TRBV12-4; CDR3 length: 14; J gene: TRBJ2-1; CDR3 DNA: TGTGCCAGCCTGGGGGCTCAATTCCACAATGAGCAGTTCTTC; CDR3 protein: CASLGAQFHNEQFF
D gene: TRBD1; clone size: few; V gene: TRBV6-6; CDR3 length: 13; J gene: TRBJ1-5; CDR3 DNA: TGTGCCACCCGGCCAGGGGGTATTCAGCCCCAGCATTTT; CDR3 protein: CATRPGGIQPQHF
D gene: TRBD1; clone size: .; V gene: TRBV5-5; CDR3 length: 17; J gene: TRBJ1-1; CDR3 DNA: TGTGCCAGCAGCCGACAGGGGATGAGGACTTGGAACACTGAAGCTTTCTTT; CDR3 protein: CASSRQGMRTWNTEAFF
D gene: .; clone size: .; V gene: TRBV7-3; CDR3 length: 14; J gene: TRBJ2-2; CDR3 DNA: TGTGCCAGCAGCTTCACAAAGGACACCGGGGAGCTGTTTTTT; CDR3 protein: CASSFTKDTGELFF
D gene: .; clone size: .; V gene: TRBV9; CDR3 length: 13; J gene: TRBJ2-7; CDR3 DNA: TGTGCCAGCAGCGTTGGAATTGGATACGAGCAGTACTTC; CDR3 protein: CASSVGIGYEQYF
D gene: TRBD1; clone size: .; V gene: TRBV27; CDR3 length: 15; J gene: TRBJ2-7; CDR3 DNA: TGTGCCAGCAGAGCCTCGCCCGGGACAGCCTACGAGCAGTACTTC; CDR3 protein: CASRASPGTAYEQYF
D gene: .; clone size: few; V gene: TRBV25-1; CDR3 length: 15; J gene: TRBJ1-1; CDR3 DNA: TGTGCCAGCAGTGAACCGGGCGGGGTGGACACTGAAGCTTTCTTT; CDR3 protein: CASSEPGGVDTEAFF
D gene: .; clone size: few; V gene: TRBV12-3/TRBV12-4; CDR3 length: 12; J gene: TRBJ1-5; CDR3 DNA: TGTGCCAGCAGTCAGGGACCTCAGCCCCAGCATTTT; CDR3 protein: CASSQGPQPQHF
D gene: TRBD1; clone size: .; V gene: TRBV27; CDR3 length: 16; J gene: TRBJ2-3; CDR3 DNA: TGTGCCAGCAGTTGGACAGGGGGCGCCACCACAGATACGCAGTATTTT; CDR3 protein: CASSWTGGATTDTQYF
D gene: .; clone size: few; V gene: TRBV5-6; CDR3 length: 15; J gene: TRBJ1-5; CDR3 DNA: TGTGCCAGCAGCTTGGCAGGGGACCGCAATCAGCCCCAGCATTTT; CDR3 protein: CASSLAGDRNQPQHF
D gene: .; clone size: .; V gene: TRBV20-1; CDR3 length: 14; J gene: TRBJ2-1; CDR3 DNA: TGCAGTGCTAGTCTGATAGGAGGGCCCGGTGAGCAGTTCTTC; CDR3 protein: CSASLIGGPGEQFF
D gene: .; clone size: few; V gene: TRBV12-3/TRBV12-4; CDR3 length: 14; J gene: TRBJ2-5; CDR3 DNA: TGTGCCAGCAGGCCATCGGGGCGAAAAGAGACCCAGTACTTC; CDR3 protein: CASRPSGRKETQYF
D gene: .; clone size: few; V gene: TRBV5-1; CDR3 length: 15; J gene: TRBJ1-2; CDR3 DNA: TGCGCCAGCAGCCTACTGGCCGGCGGGGAGTATGGCTACACCTTC; CDR3 protein: CASSLLAGGEYGYTF
D gene: TRBD1; clone size: .; V gene: TRBV20-1; CDR3 length: 13; J gene: TRBJ2-7; CDR3 DNA: TGCAGTGCTAGGGGACAGGCCCTCTACGAGCAGTACTTC; CDR3 protein: CSARGQALYEQYF
D gene: TRBD2; clone size: .; V gene: TRBV7-2; CDR3 length: 16; J gene: TRBJ2-7; CDR3 DNA: TGTGCCAGCAGCTTAGCCCCAAGGGCGGGAGCAAACGAGCAGTACTTC; CDR3 protein: CASSLAPRAGANEQYF
D gene: .; clone size: .; V gene: TRBV28; CDR3 length: 21; J gene: TRBJ2-1; CDR3 DNA: TGTGCCAGCAGTTACCCAACGACAGATCTAGAACCTCAATCCTCCGGGGATGAGCAGTTCTTC; CDR3 protein: CASSYPTTDLEPQSSGDEQFF
D gene: TRBD2; clone size: once; V gene: TRBV7-8; CDR3 length: 16; J gene: TRBJ2-1; CDR3 DNA: TGTGCCAGCAGCCCAAGGGGCGCTAGCGGGATTCTTGAGCAGTTCTTC; CDR3 protein: CASSPRGASGILEQFF
D gene: .; clone size: .; V gene: TRBV4-1; CDR3 length: 13; J gene: TRBJ2-1; CDR3 DNA: TGCGCCAGCAGCCAAGTGGTTTCCAATGAGCAGTTCTTC; CDR3 protein: CASSQVVSNEQFF
D gene: .; clone size: few; V gene: TRBV28; CDR3 length: 13; J gene: TRBJ2-1; CDR3 DNA: TGTGCCAGCAGTTTCTCACTGGGGGGAGAAGCGTTCTTC; CDR3 protein: CASSFSLGGEAFF
D gene: .; clone size: .; V gene: TRBV27; CDR3 length: 13; J gene: TRBJ1-1; CDR3 DNA: TGTGCCAGCAGTTTTACCGTGGACACTGAAGCTTTCTTT; CDR3 protein: CASSFTVDTEAFF
D gene: .; clone size: .; V gene: TRBV7-9; CDR3 length: 16; J gene: TRBJ2-7; CDR3 DNA: TGTGCCAGCAGCTTAGGGGCCGAAATCAACTCCTACGAGCAGTACTTC; CDR3 protein: CASSLGAEINSYEQYF
D gene: .; clone size: .; V gene: TRBV6-1; CDR3 length: 15; J gene: TRBJ2-6; CDR3 DNA: TGTGCCAGCAGCGTAAGGGACGCTGGGGCCAACGTCCTGACTTTC; CDR3 protein: CASSVRDAGANVLTF
D gene: TRBD1; clone size: .; V gene: TRBV7-2; CDR3 length: 15; J gene: TRBJ2-7; CDR3 DNA: TGTGCCAGCAGCTCCGGTCGGGACAGGACCTACGAGCAGTACTTC; CDR3 protein: CASSSGRDRTYEQYF
D gene: .; clone size: .; V gene: TRBV12-3/TRBV12-4; CDR3 length: 13; J gene: TRBJ2-1; CDR3 DNA: TGTGCCAGCAGTCGGGGAGGAAGGAATGAGCAGTTCTTC; CDR3 protein: CASSRGGRNEQFF
D gene: .; clone size: few; V gene: TRBV6-5; CDR3 length: 16; J gene: TRBJ1-2; CDR3 DNA: TGTGCCAGCAGTTACTCACTTGAGGACATCGACTATGGCTACACCTTC; CDR3 protein: CASSYSLEDIDYGYTF
D gene: TRBD1; clone size: .; V gene: TRBV5-1; CDR3 length: 14; J gene: TRBJ1-2; CDR3 DNA: TGCGCCAGCAGCTCGGCCGGGACAGGATCGCGCTACACCTTC; CDR3 protein: CASSSAGTGSRYTF
D gene: .; clone size: few; V gene: TRBV3-1; CDR3 length: 13; J gene: TRBJ2-7; CDR3 DNA: TGTGCCAGCAGCCCAGGGACCTACAATGAGCAGTACTTC; CDR3 protein: CASSPGTYNEQYF
D gene: TRBD2; clone size: few; V gene: TRBV5-1; CDR3 length: 15; J gene: TRBJ2-1; CDR3 DNA: TGCGCCAGCAGCTTACAGCGGGGGGGCGGGAATGAGCAGTTCTTC; CDR3 protein: CASSLQRGGGNEQFF
D gene: .; clone size: .; V gene: TRBV12-3/TRBV12-4; CDR3 length: 12; J gene: TRBJ1-3; CDR3 DNA: TGTGCCAGCAGCCCCGAGGGGTACCGCCGATATTTT; CDR3 protein: CASSPEGYRRYF
D gene: .; clone size: once; V gene: TRBV5-1; CDR3 length: 16; J gene: TRBJ1-6; CDR3 DNA: TGCGCCAGCAGCTTGGGAGGGGTGCAGCCCAATTCACCCCTCCACTTT; CDR3 protein: CASSLGGVQPNSPLHF
D gene: .; clone size: few; V gene: TRBV12-3/TRBV12-4; CDR3 length: 12; J gene: TRBJ2-1; CDR3 DNA: TGTGCCAGCAGTTTTAGGTACAATGAGCAGTTCTTC; CDR3 protein: CASSFRYNEQFF
D gene: TRBD2; clone size: once; V gene: TRBV9; CDR3 length: 16; J gene: TRBJ2-3; CDR3 DNA: TGTGTCAGCAGCTCACGACTAGCGGGGGGTCTAGATACGCAGTATTTT; CDR3 protein: CVSSSRLAGGLDTQYF
D gene: .; clone size: .; V gene: TRBV12-3/TRBV12-4; CDR3 length: 12; J gene: TRBJ1-2; CDR3 DNA: TGTGCCAGCAGTTTCTTCGGTGGCGGCTACACCTTC; CDR3 protein: CASSFFGGGYTF
D gene: .; clone size: .; V gene: TRBV13; CDR3 length: 18; J gene: TRBJ1-1; CDR3 DNA: TGTGCCAGCAGCCCCTTGGGGAGGGAGGGATACATGAACACTGAAGCTTTCTTT; CDR3 protein: CASSPLGREGYMNTEAFF
D gene: TRBD1; clone size: .; V gene: TRBV12-3/TRBV12-4; CDR3 length: 14; J gene: TRBJ2-5; CDR3 DNA: TGTGCCAGCAACTTAGGGGGCAGGGGAGAGACCCAGTACTTC; CDR3 protein: CASNLGGRGETQYF
D gene: .; clone size: few; V gene: TRBV5-6; CDR3 length: 10; J gene: TRBJ2-5; CDR3 DNA: TGTGCCATCAATGGGGAGACCCAGTACTTC; CDR3 protein: CAINGETQYF
D gene: .; clone size: few; V gene: TRBV5-1; CDR3 length: 16; J gene: TRBJ2-6; CDR3 DNA: TGCGCCAGCAGCTTGGGATCGAGCTCTGGGGCCAACGTCCTGACTTTC; CDR3 protein: CASSLGSSSGANVLTF
D gene: .; clone size: few; V gene: TRBV12-3/TRBV12-4; CDR3 length: 15; J gene: TRBJ2-5; CDR3 DNA: TGTGCCGGCAGTATCCATCTTGACAGGCAAGAGACCCAGTACTTC; CDR3 protein: CAGSIHLDRQETQYF
D gene: TRBD2; clone size: .; V gene: TRBV4-1; CDR3 length: 19; J gene: TRBJ2-1; CDR3 DNA: TGCGCCAGCAGCCGGACGGGACTAGCGGGTGAGAGCTCCTACAATGAGCAGTTCTTC; CDR3 protein: CASSRTGLAGESSYNEQFF
D gene: TRBD2; clone size: .; V gene: TRBV7-2; CDR3 length: 16; J gene: TRBJ2-7; CDR3 DNA: TGTGCCAGCAGCCTTCCTAGCGGGGGCCTCTCCTACGAGCAGTACTTC; CDR3 protein: CASSLPSGGLSYEQYF